This T cell receptor (gamma chain) was captured in a study of gamma-delta T cells after stem cell transplantation. Trimming took 1 base from V and 7 from J; bases not matched to a gene: 4. This CDR3 spans 16 amino acids. Germline CDR1 and CDR2: GITISATS and ISYDGTV (reference sequence). TCRdb reran clone calling via CATT on the RT-PCR reads. This table has 300 to 400 gamma-chain clones, 4% to 6% appearing once. This clone has just a few counts. A far larger clone is one nucleotide away, so this likely arose from a read error. Other DNA sequences of this sample code for an identical CDR3. This TCR came from a human donor. It is not recorded whose cells these are; they may come from a transplant donor. Specimen: gamma-delta T cells. This sequence joins TRGV9 and TRGJP. The CDR3 sequence: CALWEVRELGKKIKVF. The CDR3, as DNA: TGTGCCTTGTGGGAGGTACGGGAGTTGGGCAAAAAAATCAAGGTATTT.